The rows below give T cell receptor beta chains drawn from one sample of a study of blood T cell repertoires in COVID-19. Libraries were prepared by immunoSEQ multiplex PCR; TCRdb keeps only in-frame clonotypes and omits some of them. Found here are about 360,000 clones, about 86% of them singletons; the top ten hold roughly 3%. The sequenced sample was peripheral blood. These TCRs come from a man aged 25-45 years with active or convalescent COVID-19. CDR3s include the opening cysteine and the closing phenylalanine or tryptophan. The D gene is left open where the match is weak. Clone size is stated in some rows and not others, as once, few, many or a class when expanded.

TRBV20-1	TRBJ1-1	.	.	CSAVPGGAFF	TGCAGTGCGGTTCCCGGCGGAGCTTTCTTT
TRBV27	TRBJ1-1	TRBD1	.	CASSFQGAPHAFF	TGTGCCAGCAGTTTTCAGGGGGCGCCGCATGCTTTCTTT
TRBV5-1	TRBJ1-6	.	.	CASSLSDSSPLHF	TGCGCCAGCAGCTTGAGCGATTCTTCACCCCTCCACTTT
TRBV19	TRBJ2-2	TRBD2	.	CASSLSRTSGTGELFF	TGTGCCAGTAGTCTTTCCCGGACTAGCGGCACCGGGGAGCTGTTTTTT
TRBV18	TRBJ1-5	TRBD1	.	CASSSTGGGQPQHF	TGTGCCAGCTCGTCGACAGGGGGCGGTCAGCCCCAGCATTTT
TRBV7-3	TRBJ2-2	TRBD1	.	CASSPRTGGFGELFF	TGTGCCAGCAGCCCCCGGACAGGGGGATTCGGGGAGCTGTTTTTT
TRBV6-5	TRBJ2-3	.	.	CASSLSLQGDTQYF	TGTGCCAGCAGTCTTAGCCTCCAGGGAGATACGCAGTATTTT
TRBV28	TRBJ1-2	.	.	CASSTIVGEGGYTF	TGTGCCAGCAGTACTATAGTAGGGGAGGGTGGCTACACCTTC
TRBV7-9	TRBJ1-4	TRBD1	.	CASRKGAFNEKLFF	TGTGCCAGCAGGAAGGGGGCGTTTAATGAAAAACTGTTTTTT
TRBV6-5	TRBJ2-7	.	few	CASSYSSGASWDEQYF	TGTGCCAGCAGTTACTCTTCAGGGGCTAGTTGGGACGAGCAGTACTTC
TRBV28	TRBJ1-2	TRBD1	.	CASFGTGENYGYTF	TGTGCCAGCTTTGGGACAGGGGAAAACTATGGCTACACCTTC